The T cell receptor (beta chain) under discussion was sequenced for a study of T cell repertoires in cytomegalovirus infection. Study information: Public signatures in TCR beta pointed to CMV infection and matching HLA type.

Germline values: CDR1 SGHKS, CDR2 YYEKEE (reference sequence). Trimming took 0 bases from V and 0 from J, leaving 9 bases between them. The CDR3 totals 15 residues. On this clonotype itself: As yet, its antigen is unknown.

TCRdb fed the reads into MiXCR, producing one record per CDR3 protein. The sample lists 450,000 to 650,000 distinct CDR3 sequences; around 40% were seen once. The clonotype originates from a human donor in good health (CMV status not recorded). Some clones in this sample may be carry-over from other donors' samples. Specimen: cultured PBMCs, collected from culture after CMV antigen stimulation. This chain links TRBV5-5 with TRBJ1-2; D not certain. Here the CDR3 DNA reads TGTGCCAGCAGCTTGGCGGCAACAACTAACTATGGCTACACCTTC. Protein product: CASSLAATTNYGYTF.